The 19 T cell receptor beta chains below were found in one sample sequenced in a study of blood T cell repertoires in COVID-19. Profiling relied on immunoSEQ multiplex PCR, and the TCRdb table lists in-frame clones only, not all of them. This table has some 300,000 clones, roughly 91% appearing once. What was sequenced was PBMCs or T cells enriched from blood (not recorded which). These receptors were obtained from a woman in her fifties or sixties who had been exposed to COVID-19.

The chain employs TRBV28 and TRBJ2-7; weak D call: TRBD1 (6 bases). The V gene's germline CDR1 is MDHEN and CDR2 SYDVKM. The CDR3 loop spans 14 amino acids. V was shortened by 5 bases and J by 7 bases, with 18 bases between the two germline ends. CDR3 bases: TGTGCCAGCAGTGGGGGCCGCCTTGTTGGGGAGCAGTACTTC. Translated, it gives CASSGGRLVGEQYF.

The chain combines TRBV24-1 with TRBJ2-7; the match to TRBD1 covers 7 bases. Germline assignment: CDR1 KGHDR and CDR2 SFDVKD. The CDR3 has 14 residues. V was clipped by 3 bases and J by 3 bases; unmatched bases: 4. The CDR3: CATSDRDSHYEQYF. DNA for the CDR3: TGTGCCACCAGTGATAGGGACAGCCACTACGAGCAGTACTTC.

V is TRBV7-2 and J is TRBJ2-7; TRBD2 agrees at 7 bases. The CDR3 is 14 residues long. The trim removed 2 bases at V and 5 bases at J, leaving 6 bases unmatched. Per germline, CDR1 SGHTA and CDR2 FQGNSA. The CDR3 DNA reads TGTGCCAGCAGCTTAAGGACTAGAGATGACGAGCAGTACTTC. It is translated as CASSLRTRDDEQYF.

The chain uses TRBV10-1 and TRBJ1-4; 12 bases match TRBD1. The V segment lost 0 bases and the J segment 7 bases; nucleotides outside the gene matches: 3. Germline V lookup: CDR1 WNHNN, CDR2 SYGVQD (reference sequence). The CDR3 contains 16 residues. The CDR3: CASSESGQGAGEKLFF. For the CDR3, the DNA is TGCGCCAGCAGTGAGTCGGGACAGGGGGCTGGTGAAAAACTGTTTTTT.

Notes on this clone: At one boundary the junction diverges from the germline segment, which might be a read error. The chain couples TRBV7-7 to TRBJ2-1, with D possibly TRBD1 on 6 matching bases. Germline CDR1 and CDR2: SSHAT and FNYEAQ (reference sequence). This CDR3 region has 14 residues. The CDR3 DNA sequence: TGTGCTAGCAGCTTACTGGGGGCGTTGGATGAGCAGTTCTTC. This codes for CASSLLGALDEQFF.

The chain recombines TRBV24-1 with TRBJ1-5, with TRBD1 matching 10 bases. The CDR3 totals 20 residues. CDR1 KGHDR and CDR2 SFDVKD come from the germline V gene. After removal of 9 bases from V and 1 base from J, the junction contained 20 bases not matched to a gene. The CDR3 loop is CATPQGDRGLWGWSNQPQHF. The CDR3, as DNA: TGTGCCACCCCCCAGGGGGACAGGGGCCTATGGGGCTGGAGCAATCAGCCCCAGCATTTT.

This chain uses TRBV28 with TRBJ2-5; 9 bases are a match to TRBD2. Germline-derived CDR1 and CDR2 are MDHEN and SYDVKM. The CDR3 has 14 residues. The CDR3 region is CAGAGGPPQETQYF. CDR3 DNA: TGTGCGGGCGCGGGGGGGCCGCCCCAAGAGACCCAGTACTTC.

This clone was observed once. Other DNA sequences in this sample translate to the same CDR3. The chain joins TRBV5-1 to TRBJ2-5; a possible D gene is TRBD2 (5 bases). Germline V lookup: CDR1 SGHRS, CDR2 YFSETQ. Trimming took off 4 bases at V and 4 bases at J, with 14 bases between the two ends. This CDR3 contains 14 residues. The CDR3 region is CASSGGHLGETQYF. As DNA, the CDR3 is TGCGCCAGCAGCGGAGGTCACCTAGGAGAGACCCAGTACTTC. Filled out from reference TRBV5-1 and TRBJ2-5, the complete variable domain reads KAGVTQTPRYLIKTRGQQVTLSCSPISGHRSVSWYQQTPGQGLQFLFEYFSETQRNKGNFPGRFSGRQFSNSRSEMNVSTLELGDSALYLCASSGGHLGETQYFGPGTRLLVL.

V usage is TRBV11-2 and J usage is TRBJ1-2; TRBD1 matches 7 bases. Germline assignment: CDR1 SGHAT and CDR2 FQNNGV. This CDR3 contains 16 residues. With 0 bases clipped from V and 4 bases from J, the junction kept 8 bases outside the gene matches. The CDR3 protein is CASSLDRDRTLYGYTF. The CDR3 DNA is TGTGCCAGCAGCTTAGACCGGGACAGAACCCTCTATGGCTACACCTTC.

The V and J genes are TRBV5-4 and TRBJ1-6; 7 bases agree with TRBD1. From germline, CDR1 is SGHNT and CDR2 YYREEE (reference sequence). J was trimmed by 9 bases and V by 4 bases; bases with no gene match: 13. This CDR3 spans 16 amino acids. The CDR3 loop is CASSKEGQPAASPLHF. The DNA of the CDR3 is TGTGCCAGCAGCAAGGAGGGACAGCCGGCGGCTTCACCCCTCCACTTT.

The genes are TRBV5-1 and TRBJ2-7; 10 nucleotides line up with TRBD2. Looked up from germline, CDR1 is SGHRS and CDR2 is YFSETQ. This CDR3 is built from 14 residues. J was trimmed by 2 bases and V by 5 bases; bases with no gene match: 4. The CDR3 sequence is CASRAGGTTYEQYF. The CDR3 DNA is TGCGCCAGCAGAGCGGGGGGGACTACCTACGAGCAGTACTTC.

The chain recombines TRBV13 with TRBJ1-2, with a possible D match to TRBD1 (5 bases). The CDR3 loop spans 14 amino acids. Trimming removed 0 bases from V and 4 bases from J, with 9 bases in between. Germline assignment: CDR1 PRHDT and CDR2 FYEKMQ (reference sequence). CDR3 coding DNA: TGTGCCAGCAGCTTAGGCAGGGTGGGCTATGGCTACACCTTC. Translated, it gives CASSLGRVGYGYTF.

The chain is built from TRBV7-8 and TRBJ2-1; 9 bases agree with TRBD2. The CDR3 totals 16 residues. From germline, CDR1 is SGHVS and CDR2 FQNEAQ. V was clipped by 1 base and J by 4 bases; unmatched bases: 5. CDR3 nucleotide sequence: TGTGCCAGCAGCTTAGAGGGCGGGGGGGGATACAATGAGCAGTTCTTC. Its translation: CASSLEGGGGYNEQFF.

The chain uses TRBV10-3 and TRBJ2-2, with 11 positions matching TRBD2. CDR3 length equals 17 residues. From germline, CDR1 is ENHRY and CDR2 SYGVKD. Trimming took 6 bases from V and 2 from J; bases not matched to a gene: 8. For the CDR3, the DNA is TGTGCCATCAGCGAACTAGCGGGGGCTACTAACACCGGGGAGCTGTTTTTT. Encoded protein: CAISELAGATNTGELFF.

The chain is built from TRBV6-1 and TRBJ1-6; 11 positions match TRBD1. Losses at the gene ends were 4 bases for V and 4 bases for J; bases not matched to a gene: 3. From germline, CDR1 is MNHNS and CDR2 SASEGT. The CDR3 consists of 16 residues. CDR3 residues: CASSGTGGEYNSPLHF. In nucleotides, the CDR3 is TGTGCCAGCAGTGGGACAGGGGGCGAGTATAATTCACCCCTCCACTTT.

V gene TRBV7-9 combines with J gene TRBJ2-1, with 14 bases lining up with TRBD2. The CDR3 consists of 16 residues. V gave up 5 bases and J gave up 9 bases; unmatched junction bases: 9. CDR1 and CDR2 (germline): SEHNR, FQNEAQ (reference sequence). This chain's CDR3 is CASSRGLAGGVGEQFF. The DNA of the CDR3 is TGTGCCAGCAGCCGTGGACTAGCGGGGGGTGTTGGTGAGCAGTTCTTC.

The chain recombines TRBV27 with TRBJ1-2; 11 bases map to TRBD1. The V gene end was trimmed by 5 bases and the J gene end by 4 bases; junction bases not matched to a gene: 9. The length of the CDR3 is 16 residues. Germline-derived CDR1 and CDR2 are MNHEY and SMNVEV (reference sequence). The CDR3 coding sequence is TGTGCCAGCAGTCCTGGGACAGGGGGTTTTACCTATGGCTACACCTTC. This encodes CASSPGTGGFTYGYTF.

The CDR3 sequence is CASSNRDRGYEQYF. Written as DNA, the CDR3 is TGTGCCAGCAGCAACCGGGACAGGGGGTACGAGCAGTACTTC. The chain is built from TRBV3-1 (or the pseudogene TRBV3-2) and TRBJ2-7; 11 bases line up with TRBD1. Germline CDR1 is LGHDT and CDR2 is YNNKEL (reference sequence). The J segment lost 4 bases and the V segment lost 5 bases, leaving 4 bases of the junction unmatched. This CDR3 spans 14 amino acids.

The count of this clone is one. The chain is built from TRBV7-8 and TRBJ1-6; 9 positions match TRBD1. This CDR3 contains 15 residues. Looked up from germline, CDR1 is SGHVS and CDR2 is FQNEAQ. V was pared by 2 bases and J by 14 bases, with 10 bases of the junction left unmatched. The CDR3 is CASSLRTGGGRALHF. The CDR3 bases are TGTGCCAGCAGCTTACGCACAGGGGGCGGTAGAGCCCTCCACTTT.